A single sample is the source of the 6 T cell receptor beta chains below, sequenced in a study of T-cell memory formation after mild COVID-19. In TCRdb, the 5' RACE reads were re-called with MiXCR into one record per CDR3 protein. Of 170,000 or so distinct CDR3 sequences listed, around 21% were seen once; the top ten hold roughly 23%. The specimen sequenced was PBMCs or a T cell subset sorted from them (not recorded which). The source of these receptors is an adult woman who had mild COVID-19 (a few samples of this study predate the infection). Cell type and time point are not known.

This clonotype was counted only a few times. This chain connects TRBV18 to TRBJ1-1; no definite D call. Germline-derived CDR1 and CDR2 are KGHSH and LQKENI. The CDR3 runs to 11 residues. The V end was cut by 3 bases, the J end by 3 bases, with 2 bases between. The CDR3 DNA reads as TGTGCCAGCTCACCCGACACTGAAGCTTTCTTT. Translation gives CASSPDTEAFF.

The rearrangement uses TRBV29-1 and TRBJ1-2; D unclear. Germline CDR1 is SQVTM and CDR2 is ANQGSEA. This CDR3 spans 14 amino acids. The V and J ends lost 3 bases and 0 bases respectively, with 11 bases between them. The CDR3 spells CSVDSAGANYGYTF. In nucleotides, the CDR3 is TGCAGCGTTGACTCCGCCGGAGCTAACTATGGCTACACCTTC.

The sample holds a few counts of this clonotype. The chain uses TRBV2 and TRBJ2-7; 9 bases match TRBD2. The CDR3 loop spans 14 amino acids. Unmatched junction bases numbered 2, after V lost 2 bases and J lost 3 bases. CDR1 and CDR2 from the germline V gene are SNHLY and FYNNEI. Here the CDR3 reads CASSERLADYEQYF. In nucleotides, the CDR3 is TGTGCCAGCAGTGAAAGACTAGCGGACTACGAGCAGTACTTC.

This chain uses TRBV4-2 with TRBJ2-7; D is undetermined. The V end was cut by 0 bases, the J end by 2 bases, with 8 bases between. Per germline, CDR1 LGHNA and CDR2 YNFKEQ. The CDR3 length is 14 residues. CDR3: CASSQDIVTYEQYF. CDR3 nucleotides: TGTGCCAGCAGCCAAGATATCGTCACCTACGAGCAGTACTTC.

The chain joins TRBV3-1 to TRBJ2-1; D unclear. The V gene lost 5 bases and the J gene lost 2 bases, with 13 bases spanning the gap. This CDR3 is 15 amino acids long. CDR1 and CDR2 (germline): LGHDT, YNNKEL (reference sequence). The CDR3 DNA reads as TGTGCCAGCAGCGGAACCGGGCCACCCTACAATGAGCAGTTCTTC. Translating it yields CASSGTGPPYNEQFF.

This clonotype was detected only a few times. V is TRBV10-3 and J is TRBJ2-1; 13 bases fit TRBD2. Per the germline V gene, CDR1 is ENHRY and CDR2 is SYGVKD. V trimming: 4 bases; J trimming: 2 bases; junction bases outside the gene matches: 5. The CDR3 extends over 17 amino acids. The CDR3 nucleotides read TGTGCCATCAGTGGGACTAGCGGGAGATTCCCCTACAATGAGCAGTTCTTC. Its protein is CAISGTSGRFPYNEQFF.